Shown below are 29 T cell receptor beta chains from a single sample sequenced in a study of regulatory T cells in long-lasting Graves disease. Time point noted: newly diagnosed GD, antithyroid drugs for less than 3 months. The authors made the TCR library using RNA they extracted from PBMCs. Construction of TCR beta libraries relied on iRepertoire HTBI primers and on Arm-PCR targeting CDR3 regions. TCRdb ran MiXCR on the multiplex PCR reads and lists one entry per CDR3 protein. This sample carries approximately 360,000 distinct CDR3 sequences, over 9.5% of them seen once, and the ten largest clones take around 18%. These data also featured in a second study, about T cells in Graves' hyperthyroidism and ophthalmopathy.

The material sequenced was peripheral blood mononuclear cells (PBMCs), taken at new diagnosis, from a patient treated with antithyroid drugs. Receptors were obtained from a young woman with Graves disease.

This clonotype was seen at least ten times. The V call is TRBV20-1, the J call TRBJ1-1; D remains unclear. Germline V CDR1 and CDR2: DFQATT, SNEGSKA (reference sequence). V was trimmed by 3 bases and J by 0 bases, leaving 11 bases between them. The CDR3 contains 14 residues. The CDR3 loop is CSASRRELNTEAFF. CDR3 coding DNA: TGCAGTGCTAGCCGTCGGGAGTTGAACACTGAAGCTTTCTTT.

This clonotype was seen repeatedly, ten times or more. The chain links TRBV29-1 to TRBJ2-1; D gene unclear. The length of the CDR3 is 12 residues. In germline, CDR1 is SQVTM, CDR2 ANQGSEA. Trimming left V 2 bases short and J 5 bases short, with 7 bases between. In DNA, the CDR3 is TGCAGCGTTGAAAGGGTAAACAATGAGCAGTTCTTC. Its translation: CSVERVNNEQFF.

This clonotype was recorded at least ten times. The CDR3 protein is CASSLAWAGGDGDTQYF. CDR3 DNA sequence: TGCGCCAGCAGCTTGGCTTGGGCAGGGGGCGACGGAGATACGCAGTATTTT. The rearrangement uses TRBV5-1 and TRBJ2-3, with 8 bases lining up with TRBD1. The CDR3 length is 17 residues. Germline lookup yields CDR1 SGHRS and CDR2 YFSETQ. Germline trimming cut 0 bases from V and 5 bases from J; bases unmatched to any gene: 11.

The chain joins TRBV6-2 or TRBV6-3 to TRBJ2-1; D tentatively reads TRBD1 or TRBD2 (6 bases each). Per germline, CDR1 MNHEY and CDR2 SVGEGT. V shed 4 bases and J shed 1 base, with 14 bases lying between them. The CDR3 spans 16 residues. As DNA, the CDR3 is TGTGCCAGCAGTTCCCTTGGCGGGACATCCTACAATGAGCAGTTCTTC. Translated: CASSSLGGTSYNEQFF.

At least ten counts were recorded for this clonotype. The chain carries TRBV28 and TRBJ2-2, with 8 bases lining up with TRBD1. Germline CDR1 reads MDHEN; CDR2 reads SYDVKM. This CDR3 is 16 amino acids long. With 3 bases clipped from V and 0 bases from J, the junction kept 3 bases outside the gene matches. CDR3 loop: CASSLQTGANTGELFF. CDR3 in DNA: TGTGCCAGCAGTTTGCAGACAGGGGCGAACACCGGGGAGCTGTTTTTT.

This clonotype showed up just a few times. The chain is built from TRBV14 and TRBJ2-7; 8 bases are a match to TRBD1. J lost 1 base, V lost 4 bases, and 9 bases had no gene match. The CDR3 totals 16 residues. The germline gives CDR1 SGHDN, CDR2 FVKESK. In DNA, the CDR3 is TGTGCCAGCAGCCTTAAACAGGGGGTGCTGTCCTACGAGCAGTACTTC. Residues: CASSLKQGVLSYEQYF.

CDR3 sequence reads: CASSPFGEGETQYF. The CDR3, as DNA: TGTGCCAGCAGCCCTTTTGGGGAGGGGGAGACCCAGTACTTC. The V and J genes are TRBV7-2 and TRBJ2-5; 7 positions agree with TRBD2. Germline V gene sequence: CDR1 SGHTA, CDR2 FQGNSA. The CDR3 totals 14 residues. V gave up 5 bases and J gave up 5 bases; unmatched junction bases: 8.

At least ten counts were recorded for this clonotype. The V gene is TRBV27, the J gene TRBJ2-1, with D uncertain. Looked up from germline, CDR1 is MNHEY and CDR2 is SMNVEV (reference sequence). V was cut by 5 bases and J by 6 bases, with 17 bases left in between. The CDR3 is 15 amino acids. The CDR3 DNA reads TGTGCCAGCAGTATGAACCCGGGCCCCTTCAATGAGCAGTTCTTC. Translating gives CASSMNPGPFNEQFF.

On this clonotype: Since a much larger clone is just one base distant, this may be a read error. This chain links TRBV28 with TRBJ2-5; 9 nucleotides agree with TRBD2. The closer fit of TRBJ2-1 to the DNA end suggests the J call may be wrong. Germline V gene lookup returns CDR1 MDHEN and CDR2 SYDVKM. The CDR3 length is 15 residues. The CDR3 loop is CASSVGAGGSNEQFF. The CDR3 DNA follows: TGTGCCAGCAGCGTCGGGGCGGGAGGGTCCAATGAGCAGTTCTTC.

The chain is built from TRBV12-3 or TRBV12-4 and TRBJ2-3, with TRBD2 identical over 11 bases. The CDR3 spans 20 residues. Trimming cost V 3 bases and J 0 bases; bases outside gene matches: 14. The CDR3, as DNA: TGTGCCAGCAGTTTTATCCTAGCGGGGGGCCCAATTACTAGCACAGATACGCAGTATTTT. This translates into CASSFILAGGPITSTDTQYF.

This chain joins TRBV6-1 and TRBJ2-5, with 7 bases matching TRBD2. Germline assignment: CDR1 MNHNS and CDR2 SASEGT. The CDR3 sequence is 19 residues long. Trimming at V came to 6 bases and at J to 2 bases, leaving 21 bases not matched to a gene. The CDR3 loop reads CASSQWVGGVKTEQETQYF. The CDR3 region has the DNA TGTGCCAGCAGCCAGTGGGTGGGAGGGGTTAAAACCGAACAAGAGACCCAGTACTTC.

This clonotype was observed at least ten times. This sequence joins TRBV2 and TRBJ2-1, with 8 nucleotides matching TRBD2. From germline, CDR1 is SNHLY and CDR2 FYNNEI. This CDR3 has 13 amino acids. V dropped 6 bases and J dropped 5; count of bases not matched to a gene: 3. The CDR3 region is CASSLLADNEQFF. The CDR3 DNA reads TGTGCCAGCAGCTTACTAGCGGACAATGAGCAGTTCTTC.

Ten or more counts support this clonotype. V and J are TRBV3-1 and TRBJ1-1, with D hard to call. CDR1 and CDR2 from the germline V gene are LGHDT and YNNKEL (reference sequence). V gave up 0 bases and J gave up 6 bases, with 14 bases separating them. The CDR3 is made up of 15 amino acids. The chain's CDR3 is CASSQDPQQMSEAFF. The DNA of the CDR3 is TGTGCCAGCAGCCAAGACCCCCAACAGATGTCTGAAGCTTTCTTT.

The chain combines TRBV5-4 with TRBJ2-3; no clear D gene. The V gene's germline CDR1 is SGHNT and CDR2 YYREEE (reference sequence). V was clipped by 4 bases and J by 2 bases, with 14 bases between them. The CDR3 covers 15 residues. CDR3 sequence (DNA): TGTGCCAGCAGCCCCCCTCGCGCCACCACAGATACGCAGTATTTT. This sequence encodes CASSPPRATTDTQYF.

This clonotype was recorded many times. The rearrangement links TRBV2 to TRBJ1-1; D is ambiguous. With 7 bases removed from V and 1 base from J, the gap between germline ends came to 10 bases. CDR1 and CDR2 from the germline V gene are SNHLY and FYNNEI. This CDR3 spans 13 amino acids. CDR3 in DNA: TGTGCCAGCAAGGTCCTAGGGAACACTGAAGCTTTCTTT. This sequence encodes CASKVLGNTEAFF.

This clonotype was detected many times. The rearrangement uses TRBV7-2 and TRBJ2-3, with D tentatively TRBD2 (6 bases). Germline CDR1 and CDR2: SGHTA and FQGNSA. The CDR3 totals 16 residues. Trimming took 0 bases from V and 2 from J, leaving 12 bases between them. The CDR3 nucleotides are TGTGCCAGCAGCTTAGCGGGGGGAGGACTCACAGATACGCAGTATTTT. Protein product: CASSLAGGGLTDTQYF.

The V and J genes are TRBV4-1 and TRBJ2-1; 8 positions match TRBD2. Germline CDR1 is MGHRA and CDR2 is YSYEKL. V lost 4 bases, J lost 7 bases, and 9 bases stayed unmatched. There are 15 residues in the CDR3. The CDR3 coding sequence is TGCGCCAGCAGCCCGTCGGGGGGGCTGGCGAATGAGCAGTTCTTC. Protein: CASSPSGGLANEQFF.

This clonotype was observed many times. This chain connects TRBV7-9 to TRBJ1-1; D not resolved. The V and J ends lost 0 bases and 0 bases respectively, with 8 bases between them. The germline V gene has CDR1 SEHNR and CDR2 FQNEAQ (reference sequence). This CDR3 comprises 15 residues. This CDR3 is CASSLARGLNTEAFF. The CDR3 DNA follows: TGTGCCAGCAGCTTAGCGCGGGGATTGAACACTGAAGCTTTCTTT.

The CDR3 loop is CASSYAGTTEAFF. As DNA, the CDR3 is TGTGCCAGTAGTTATGCAGGGACCACTGAAGCTTTCTTT. This chain connects TRBV19 to TRBJ1-1; tentative D call: TRBD1 (5 bases). Trimming removed 5 bases from V and 4 bases from J, with 11 bases in between. The CDR3 is made up of 13 amino acids. Germline V lookup: CDR1 LNHDA, CDR2 SQIVND (reference sequence).

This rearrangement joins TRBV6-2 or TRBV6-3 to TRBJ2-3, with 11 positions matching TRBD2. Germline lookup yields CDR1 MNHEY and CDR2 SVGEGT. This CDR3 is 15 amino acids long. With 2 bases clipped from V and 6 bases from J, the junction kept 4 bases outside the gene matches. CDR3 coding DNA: TGTGCCAGCAGTTACCTGCTAGCGGGAGGTGATACGCAGTATTTT. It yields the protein CASSYLLAGGDTQYF.

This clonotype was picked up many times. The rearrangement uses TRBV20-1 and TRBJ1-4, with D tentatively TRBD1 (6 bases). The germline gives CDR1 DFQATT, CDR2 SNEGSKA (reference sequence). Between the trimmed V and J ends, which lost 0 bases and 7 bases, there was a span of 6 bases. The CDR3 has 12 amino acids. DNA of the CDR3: TGCAGTGCTAGAGACAGGGGTGAAAAACTGTTTTTT. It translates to CSARDRGEKLFF.

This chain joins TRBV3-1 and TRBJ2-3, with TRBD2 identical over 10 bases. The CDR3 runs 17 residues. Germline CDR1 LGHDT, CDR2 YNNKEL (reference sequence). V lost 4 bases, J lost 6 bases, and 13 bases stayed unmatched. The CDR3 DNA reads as TGTGCCAGCAGCCCTATCCCGGGGACTAGCGCTCGTGATACGCAGTATTTT. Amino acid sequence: CASSPIPGTSARDTQYF.

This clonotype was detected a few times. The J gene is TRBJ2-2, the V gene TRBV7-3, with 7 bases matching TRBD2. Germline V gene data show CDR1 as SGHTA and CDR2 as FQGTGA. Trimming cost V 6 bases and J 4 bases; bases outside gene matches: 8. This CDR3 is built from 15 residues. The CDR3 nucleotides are TGTGCCAGCAGTCACCTTGGGGGGGGCACCGGGGAGCTGTTTTTT. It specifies CASSHLGGGTGELFF.

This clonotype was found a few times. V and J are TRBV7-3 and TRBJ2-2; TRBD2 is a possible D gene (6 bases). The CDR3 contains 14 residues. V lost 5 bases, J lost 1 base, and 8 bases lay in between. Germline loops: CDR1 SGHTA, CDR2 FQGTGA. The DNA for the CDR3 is TGTGCCAGCAGCCCTAGCGTGAACACCGGGGAGCTGTTTTTT. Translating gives CASSPSVNTGELFF.

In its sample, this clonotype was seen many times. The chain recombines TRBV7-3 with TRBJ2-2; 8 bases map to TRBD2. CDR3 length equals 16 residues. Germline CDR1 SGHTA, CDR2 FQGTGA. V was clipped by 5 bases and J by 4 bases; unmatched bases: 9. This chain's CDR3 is CASSPTPAGGTGELFF. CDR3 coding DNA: TGTGCCAGCAGCCCAACACCGGCGGGAGGCACCGGGGAGCTGTTTTTT.

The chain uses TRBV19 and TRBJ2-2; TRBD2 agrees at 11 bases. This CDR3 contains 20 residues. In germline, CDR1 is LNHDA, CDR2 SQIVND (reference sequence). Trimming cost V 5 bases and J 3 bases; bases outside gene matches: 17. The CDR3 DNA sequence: TGTGCCAGTAGTGGTACCGGGACTAGCGGTACCCAAAGGGACACCGGGGAGCTGTTTTTT. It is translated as CASSGTGTSGTQRDTGELFF.

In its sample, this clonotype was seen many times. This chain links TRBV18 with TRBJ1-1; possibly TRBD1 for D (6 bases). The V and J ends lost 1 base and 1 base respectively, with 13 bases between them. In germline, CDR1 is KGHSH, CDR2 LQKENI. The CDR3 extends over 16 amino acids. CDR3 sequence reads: CASSPRVAGANTEAFF. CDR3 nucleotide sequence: TGTGCCAGCTCACCACGTGTGGCAGGGGCGAACACTGAAGCTTTCTTT.

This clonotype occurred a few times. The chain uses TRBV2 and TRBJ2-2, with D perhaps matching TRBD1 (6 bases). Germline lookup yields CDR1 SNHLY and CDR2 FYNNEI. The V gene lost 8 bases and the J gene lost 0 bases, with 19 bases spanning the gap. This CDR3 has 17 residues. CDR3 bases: TGTGCCAGCCACTGGGGCAGGGGAACATCGAACACCGGGGAGCTGTTTTTT. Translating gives CASHWGRGTSNTGELFF.

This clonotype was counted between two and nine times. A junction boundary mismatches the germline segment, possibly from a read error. CDR3 in amino acids: CASSQFITGTGFTKNIQYF. For the CDR3, the DNA is TGTGCCAGCAGCCAATTCATAACCGGGACAGGGTTTACCAAAAACATTCAGTACTTC. The chain combines TRBV4-1 with TRBJ2-4, with 9 bases matching TRBD1. The CDR3 contains 19 residues. Germline V gene data show CDR1 as MGHRA and CDR2 as YSYEKL.